Below, 29 T cell receptor beta chains from the same sample are listed, as sequenced in a study of Ad26.COV2.S vaccination and SARS-CoV-2 variants. Produced via immunoSEQ multiplex PCR; TCRdb's table is partial and in-frame only. Of some 500,000 clones detected, roughly 89% appear once; the ten largest clones hold over 2.5%. Treatment meaning: some 19 received Ad26.COV2.S at low or high dose, single or two shots; 5 received placebo; per-sample allocation not given. Sampling occurred on day 63 after the first vaccine or placebo injection. Sequenced here: peripheral blood, sampled in a trial of Ad26.COV2.S vaccine versus placebo. Receptor source: a person between 18 and 59 years old who received the Ad26.COV2.S COVID-19 vaccine or a placebo.

The chain employs TRBV27 and TRBJ1-4; D possibly corresponds to TRBD1 (5 bases). CDR1 and CDR2 from the germline V gene are MNHEY and SMNVEV (reference sequence). This CDR3 is 18 amino acids long. V lost 3 bases and J lost 4, with 21 bases in between. CDR3 sequence reads: CASSFIPGTLGVNEKLFF. For the CDR3, the DNA is TGTGCCAGCAGTTTCATCCCCGGGACGCTTGGAGTTAATGAAAAACTGTTTTTT.

The V call is TRBV10-3, the J call TRBJ1-6; no clear D. V lost 3 bases, J lost 0 bases, and 18 bases lay in between. This CDR3 has 19 residues. CDR1 and CDR2 (germline): ENHRY, SYGVKD. The CDR3 here is CAISDGVPGQSSYNSPLHF. The DNA for the CDR3 is TGTGCCATCAGTGATGGGGTTCCCGGCCAAAGCTCCTATAATTCACCCCTCCACTTT.

This chain links TRBV5-5 with TRBJ2-1; TRBD2 matches 10 bases. The CDR3 is 15 amino acids. Germline loops: CDR1 SGHKS, CDR2 YYEKEE (reference sequence). The J segment lost 4 bases and the V segment lost 4 bases, leaving 5 bases of the junction unmatched. The CDR3: CASSVLAGYYNEQFF. The CDR3 DNA reads TGTGCCAGCAGCGTACTAGCGGGATATTACAATGAGCAGTTCTTC. Full variable domain (outside the CDR3, taken from reference TRBV5-5 and TRBJ2-1): DAGVTQSPTHLIKTRGQQVTLRCSPISGHKSVSWYQQVLGQGPQFIFQYYEKEERGRGNFPDRFSARQFPNYSSELNVNALLLGDSALYLCASSVLAGYYNEQFFGPGTRLTVL.

The chain couples TRBV4-1 to TRBJ2-5, with D uncertain. With 2 bases removed from V and 5 bases from J, the gap between germline ends came to 15 bases. The CDR3 sequence is 15 residues long. Germline CDR1 reads MGHRA; CDR2 reads YSYEKL. CDR3: CASSQFQIPRETQYF. CDR3 DNA: TGCGCCAGCAGCCAATTTCAGATCCCCAGGGAGACCCAGTACTTC.

The rearrangement uses TRBV5-1 and TRBJ2-2; 8 bases agree with TRBD1. V lost 0 bases to trimming and J lost 5 bases; unmatched junction nucleotides: 3. Germline V gene sequence: CDR1 SGHRS, CDR2 YFSETQ. This CDR3 comprises 15 residues. The CDR3 bases are TGCGCCAGCAGCTTGGACAGGGGGTTGACCGGGGAGCTGTTTTTT. Its protein is CASSLDRGLTGELFF.

The chain couples TRBV28 to TRBJ2-3; the D gene is possibly TRBD2 (6 bases). The CDR3 has 21 residues. Germline V gives CDR1 MDHEN, CDR2 SYDVKM. Between the trimmed V and J ends, which lost 4 bases and 1 base, there was a span of 30 bases. Here the CDR3 reads CASSSAPGTWDFLPRTDTQYF. The CDR3 region has the DNA TGTGCCAGCAGTTCAGCTCCGGGTACTTGGGACTTTCTTCCTCGCACAGATACGCAGTATTTT. Variable domain in full (rest from reference TRBV28 and TRBJ2-3): DVKVTQSSRYLVKRTGEKVFLECVQDMDHENMFWYRQDPGLGLRLIYFSYDVKMKEKGDIPEGYSVSREKKERFSLILESASTNQTSMYLCASSSAPGTWDFLPRTDTQYFGPGTRLTVL.

The chain links TRBV10-3 to TRBJ1-2, with 11 bases aligning to TRBD1. The V gene's germline CDR1 is ENHRY and CDR2 SYGVKD. Trimming cost V 0 bases and J 7 bases; bases outside gene matches: 4. The CDR3 runs 15 residues. CDR3 nucleotide sequence: TGTGCCATCAGTGAGTCTGGACAGGGGGCTTCTGGCTACACCTTC. Translated, it gives CAISESGQGASGYTF.

The V call is TRBV14, the J call TRBJ1-2, with D tentatively TRBD1 (5 bases). CDR1 and CDR2 (germline): SGHDN, FVKESK. Trimming took off 2 bases at V and 4 bases at J, with 17 bases between the two ends. The CDR3 is made up of 16 amino acids. CDR3 sequence: CASSQRGGGFGYGYTF. CDR3 sequence (DNA): TGTGCCAGCAGCCAAAGAGGTGGGGGGTTCGGCTATGGCTACACCTTC.

This clone was observed a handful of times. J is TRBJ2-1 and V is TRBV6-2 or TRBV6-3; TRBD2 matches 13 bases. The CDR3 runs 17 residues. The ends lost 5 bases at V and 5 bases at J; junction bases unmatched: 9. The germline gives CDR1 MNHEY, CDR2 SVGEGT. For the CDR3, the DNA is TGTGCCAGCAGTAGGCTCCGACTAGCGGGGGGTCACAATGAGCAGTTCTTC. Residues: CASSRLRLAGGHNEQFF.

The chain carries TRBV27 and TRBJ1-4, with a tentative D call TRBD1 (5 bases). V lost 6 bases and J 7 bases, leaving 15 bases between the germline ends. The CDR3 is 14 amino acids. Germline CDR1 is MNHEY and CDR2 is SMNVEV (reference sequence). DNA for the CDR3: TGTGCCAGCAGAATTGGGCAGGGTCCTGAAAAACTGTTTTTT. Residues: CASRIGQGPEKLFF.

J is TRBJ1-5 and V is TRBV24-1; possible D gene TRBD1, 6 bases. Germline assignment: CDR1 KGHDR and CDR2 SFDVKD. The CDR3 length is 15 residues. The V and J ends lost 5 bases and 2 bases respectively, with 12 bases between them. The CDR3 reads CATSARGGGNQPQHF. The CDR3 DNA sequence: TGTGCCACCAGTGCCAGGGGTGGAGGCAATCAGCCCCAGCATTTT.

The chain has TRBV4-1 and TRBJ1-1; perhaps TRBD1 as D (5 bases). Germline CDR1 is MGHRA and CDR2 is YSYEKL. The CDR3 runs to 17 residues. V lost 2 bases, J lost 6 bases, and 22 bases lay in between. The CDR3 spells CASSQSSFRVVNAEAFF. CDR3 nucleotides: TGCGCCAGCAGCCAATCCTCTTTCAGGGTGGTAAACGCTGAAGCTTTCTTT.

This chain's CDR3 is CASSLSSSPIQETQYF. CDR3 nucleotide sequence: TGTGCCAGCAGCTTATCGTCCTCGCCTATTCAAGAGACCCAGTACTTC. This chain joins TRBV7-2 and TRBJ2-5; D is unresolved. CDR3 size: 16 residues. Germline V lookup: CDR1 SGHTA, CDR2 FQGNSA. V dropped 2 bases and J dropped 2 bases, with 15 bases sitting between them. Complete variable domain (other parts from reference TRBV7-2 and TRBJ2-5): GAGVSQSPSNKVTEKGKDVELRCDPISGHTALYWYRQSLGQGLEFLIYFQGNSAPDKSGLPSDRFSAERTGGSVSTLTIQRTQQEDSAVYLCASSLSSSPIQETQYFGPGTRLLVL.

The chain links TRBV5-1 to TRBJ2-7; D remains ambiguous. CDR1 and CDR2 (germline): SGHRS, YFSETQ. The ends were cut back, 2 bases at V and 0 bases at J, with 9 bases in the middle. This CDR3 contains 14 residues. As DNA, the CDR3 is TGCGCCAGCAGCTTAAACGGGCCCTCCTACGAGCAGTACTTC. It is translated as CASSLNGPSYEQYF. Looking up the rest from reference TRBV5-1 and TRBJ2-7 gives the full variable domain: KAGVTQTPRYLIKTRGQQVTLSCSPISGHRSVSWYQQTPGQGLQFLFEYFSETQRNKGNFPGRFSGRQFSNSRSEMNVSTLELGDSALYLCASSLNGPSYEQYFGPGTRLTVT.

The J gene is TRBJ1-5, the V gene TRBV6-2 or TRBV6-3; D perhaps matches TRBD1 (5 bases). The CDR3 contains 13 residues. Germline lookup yields CDR1 MNHEY and CDR2 SVGEGT. Trimming removed 5 bases at V and 7 bases at J, with 12 bases between. The CDR3 DNA sequence: TGTGCCAGCAGTGCCTGGGGGGACCAGCCCCAGCATTTT. Residues: CASSAWGDQPQHF.

The chain couples TRBV5-1 to TRBJ1-1; D gene uncertain. Germline values: CDR1 SGHRS, CDR2 YFSETQ. The CDR3 extends over 13 amino acids. Between the trimmed V and J ends, which lost 4 bases and 3 bases, there was a span of 10 bases. The CDR3 DNA reads as TGCGCCAGCAGCCGGGATGTCTACACTGAAGCTTTCTTT. This translates into CASSRDVYTEAFF.

This chain links TRBV7-2 with TRBJ2-3; D not resolved. Germline lookup yields CDR1 SGHTA and CDR2 FQGNSA. This CDR3 contains 14 residues. Between the trimmed V and J ends, which lost 5 bases and 3 bases, there was a span of 12 bases. DNA of the CDR3: TGTGCCAGCAGCCCTCAAGCGCGGACAGATACGCAGTATTTT. Translation gives CASSPQARTDTQYF. The complete variable domain, with remaining parts taken from reference TRBV7-2 and TRBJ2-3, reads GAGVSQSPSNKVTEKGKDVELRCDPISGHTALYWYRQSLGQGLEFLIYFQGNSAPDKSGLPSDRFSAERTGGSVSTLTIQRTQQEDSAVYLCASSPQARTDTQYFGPGTRLTVL.

The chain has TRBV7-8 and TRBJ1-1; D unclear. This CDR3 spans 13 amino acids. Germline V gene data show CDR1 as SGHVS and CDR2 as FQNEAQ. Trimming cost V 4 bases and J 5 bases, with 11 bases left between them. CDR3 region: CASSSQRRTEAFF. In nucleotides, the CDR3 is TGTGCCAGCAGCTCCCAACGACGGACTGAAGCTTTCTTT.

This chain links TRBV5-1 with TRBJ2-7; D gene unclear. V gave up 1 base and J gave up 3 bases, with 8 bases separating them. CDR3 length: 13 residues. Germline loops: CDR1 SGHRS, CDR2 YFSETQ. The CDR3 spells CASSLITGYEQYF. The CDR3 DNA reads TGCGCCAGCAGCTTGATCACTGGCTACGAGCAGTACTTC. Full variable domain (remainder filled in from reference TRBV5-1 and TRBJ2-7): KAGVTQTPRYLIKTRGQQVTLSCSPISGHRSVSWYQQTPGQGLQFLFEYFSETQRNKGNFPGRFSGRQFSNSRSEMNVSTLELGDSALYLCASSLITGYEQYFGPGTRLTVT.

The chain uses TRBV18 and TRBJ1-6; no firm D call. Germline CDR1 KGHSH, CDR2 LQKENI. The V gene lost 2 bases and the J gene lost 10 bases, with 12 bases spanning the gap. CDR3 length: 14 residues. This CDR3 is CASSPSGEDSPLHF. DNA of the CDR3: TGTGCCAGCTCACCATCGGGTGAGGACTCACCCCTCCACTTT.

Only one count was recorded for this clone. The gene calls are TRBV7-9 and TRBJ1-1; no clear D gene. CDR3 length equals 11 residues. Germline V gene data show CDR1 as SEHNR and CDR2 as FQNEAQ (reference sequence). V was cut by 8 bases and J by 1 base, with 5 bases left in between. The CDR3 spells CASVRNTEAFF. As DNA, the CDR3 is TGTGCCAGCGTCCGGAACACTGAAGCTTTCTTT.

The chain has TRBV5-1 and TRBJ1-2; no firm D call. Germline CDR1 reads SGHRS; CDR2 reads YFSETQ. CDR3 length: 16 residues. Trimming took off 0 bases at V and 2 bases at J, with 14 bases between the two ends. The CDR3 bases are TGCGCCAGCAGCTTGGTTATGGAGCGCTTCAACTATGGCTACACCTTC. Protein sequence: CASSLVMERFNYGYTF.

J is TRBJ2-2 and V is TRBV12-3 or TRBV12-4; no definite D call. The CDR3 consists of 13 residues. Deletions cut 3 bases from V and 1 base from J, with 3 bases between. CDR3 coding DNA: TGTGCCAGCAGTTTCCGGAACACCGGGGAGCTGTTTTTT. Translation gives CASSFRNTGELFF.

This clone was detected once. The V gene is TRBV9, the J gene TRBJ1-2; D perhaps matches TRBD1 (5 bases). Looked up from germline, CDR1 is SGDLS and CDR2 is YYNGEE. The CDR3 spans 14 residues. Trimming shortened V by 0 bases and J by 8 bases, and 14 bases separated the two germline ends. CDR3 amino acids: CASSVVGQGGGYTF. CDR3 nucleotide sequence: TGTGCCAGCAGCGTAGTAGGGCAGGGCGGGGGCTACACCTTC. The whole variable domain, remainder taken from reference TRBV9 and TRBJ1-2, is DSGVTQTPKHLITATGQRVTLRCSPRSGDLSVYWYQQSLDQGLQFLIQYYNGEERAKGNILERFSAQQFPDLHSELNLSSLELGDSALYFCASSVVGQGGGYTFGSGTRLTVV.

This chain joins TRBV7-2 and TRBJ1-6; D not certain. V shed 2 bases and J shed 7 bases, with 12 bases lying between them. The CDR3 has 15 residues. Germline V gene data show CDR1 as SGHTA and CDR2 as FQGNSA. CDR3 in amino acids: CASSLMSGRNSPLHF. In DNA form, the CDR3 reads TGTGCCAGCAGCTTAATGAGCGGGCGGAATTCACCCCTCCACTTT.

The rearrangement uses TRBV3-1 (or the pseudogene TRBV3-2) and TRBJ2-7; TRBD1 matches at 8 bases. The V and J ends lost 2 bases and 2 bases, in that order; junction bases with no gene match: 8. The CDR3 covers 16 residues. Germline values: CDR1 LGHDT, CDR2 YNNKEL (reference sequence). The CDR3 nucleotides read TGTGCCAGCAGCCAACCTAAAGGGGACAGGACCTACGAGCAGTACGTC. Amino acid sequence: CASSQPKGDRTYEQYV.

This chain links TRBV4-1 with TRBJ1-2, with TRBD1 matching over 8 bases. From germline, CDR1 is MGHRA and CDR2 YSYEKL. The CDR3 covers 17 residues. J was trimmed by 4 bases and V by 1 base; bases with no gene match: 11. The CDR3 nucleotides are TGCGCCAGCAGCCAAGTTACTACCCGGGACAGGCGCTATGGCTACACCTTC. Residues: CASSQVTTRDRRYGYTF.

CDR3 protein: CASSQDWGGSSDEQYV. The CDR3 region has the DNA TGTGCCAGCAGCCAAGATTGGGGTGGGTCGTCCGACGAGCAGTACGTC. The chain uses TRBV3-1 (or the pseudogene TRBV3-2) and TRBJ2-7, with D unresolved. The CDR3 is 16 residues long. The germline V gene encodes CDR1 LGHDT and CDR2 YNNKEL (reference sequence). V lost 0 bases, J lost 5 bases, and 17 bases lay in between.

This clone was seen only once. The genes are TRBV28 and TRBJ2-3; no clear D. Trimming pared 6 bases from V and 1 base from J, leaving 5 bases between. The CDR3 totals 12 residues. The germline gives CDR1 MDHEN, CDR2 SYDVKM. The CDR3 DNA reads TGTGCCAGCAGCTTAGGCACAGATACGCAGTATTTT. It specifies CASSLGTDTQYF.